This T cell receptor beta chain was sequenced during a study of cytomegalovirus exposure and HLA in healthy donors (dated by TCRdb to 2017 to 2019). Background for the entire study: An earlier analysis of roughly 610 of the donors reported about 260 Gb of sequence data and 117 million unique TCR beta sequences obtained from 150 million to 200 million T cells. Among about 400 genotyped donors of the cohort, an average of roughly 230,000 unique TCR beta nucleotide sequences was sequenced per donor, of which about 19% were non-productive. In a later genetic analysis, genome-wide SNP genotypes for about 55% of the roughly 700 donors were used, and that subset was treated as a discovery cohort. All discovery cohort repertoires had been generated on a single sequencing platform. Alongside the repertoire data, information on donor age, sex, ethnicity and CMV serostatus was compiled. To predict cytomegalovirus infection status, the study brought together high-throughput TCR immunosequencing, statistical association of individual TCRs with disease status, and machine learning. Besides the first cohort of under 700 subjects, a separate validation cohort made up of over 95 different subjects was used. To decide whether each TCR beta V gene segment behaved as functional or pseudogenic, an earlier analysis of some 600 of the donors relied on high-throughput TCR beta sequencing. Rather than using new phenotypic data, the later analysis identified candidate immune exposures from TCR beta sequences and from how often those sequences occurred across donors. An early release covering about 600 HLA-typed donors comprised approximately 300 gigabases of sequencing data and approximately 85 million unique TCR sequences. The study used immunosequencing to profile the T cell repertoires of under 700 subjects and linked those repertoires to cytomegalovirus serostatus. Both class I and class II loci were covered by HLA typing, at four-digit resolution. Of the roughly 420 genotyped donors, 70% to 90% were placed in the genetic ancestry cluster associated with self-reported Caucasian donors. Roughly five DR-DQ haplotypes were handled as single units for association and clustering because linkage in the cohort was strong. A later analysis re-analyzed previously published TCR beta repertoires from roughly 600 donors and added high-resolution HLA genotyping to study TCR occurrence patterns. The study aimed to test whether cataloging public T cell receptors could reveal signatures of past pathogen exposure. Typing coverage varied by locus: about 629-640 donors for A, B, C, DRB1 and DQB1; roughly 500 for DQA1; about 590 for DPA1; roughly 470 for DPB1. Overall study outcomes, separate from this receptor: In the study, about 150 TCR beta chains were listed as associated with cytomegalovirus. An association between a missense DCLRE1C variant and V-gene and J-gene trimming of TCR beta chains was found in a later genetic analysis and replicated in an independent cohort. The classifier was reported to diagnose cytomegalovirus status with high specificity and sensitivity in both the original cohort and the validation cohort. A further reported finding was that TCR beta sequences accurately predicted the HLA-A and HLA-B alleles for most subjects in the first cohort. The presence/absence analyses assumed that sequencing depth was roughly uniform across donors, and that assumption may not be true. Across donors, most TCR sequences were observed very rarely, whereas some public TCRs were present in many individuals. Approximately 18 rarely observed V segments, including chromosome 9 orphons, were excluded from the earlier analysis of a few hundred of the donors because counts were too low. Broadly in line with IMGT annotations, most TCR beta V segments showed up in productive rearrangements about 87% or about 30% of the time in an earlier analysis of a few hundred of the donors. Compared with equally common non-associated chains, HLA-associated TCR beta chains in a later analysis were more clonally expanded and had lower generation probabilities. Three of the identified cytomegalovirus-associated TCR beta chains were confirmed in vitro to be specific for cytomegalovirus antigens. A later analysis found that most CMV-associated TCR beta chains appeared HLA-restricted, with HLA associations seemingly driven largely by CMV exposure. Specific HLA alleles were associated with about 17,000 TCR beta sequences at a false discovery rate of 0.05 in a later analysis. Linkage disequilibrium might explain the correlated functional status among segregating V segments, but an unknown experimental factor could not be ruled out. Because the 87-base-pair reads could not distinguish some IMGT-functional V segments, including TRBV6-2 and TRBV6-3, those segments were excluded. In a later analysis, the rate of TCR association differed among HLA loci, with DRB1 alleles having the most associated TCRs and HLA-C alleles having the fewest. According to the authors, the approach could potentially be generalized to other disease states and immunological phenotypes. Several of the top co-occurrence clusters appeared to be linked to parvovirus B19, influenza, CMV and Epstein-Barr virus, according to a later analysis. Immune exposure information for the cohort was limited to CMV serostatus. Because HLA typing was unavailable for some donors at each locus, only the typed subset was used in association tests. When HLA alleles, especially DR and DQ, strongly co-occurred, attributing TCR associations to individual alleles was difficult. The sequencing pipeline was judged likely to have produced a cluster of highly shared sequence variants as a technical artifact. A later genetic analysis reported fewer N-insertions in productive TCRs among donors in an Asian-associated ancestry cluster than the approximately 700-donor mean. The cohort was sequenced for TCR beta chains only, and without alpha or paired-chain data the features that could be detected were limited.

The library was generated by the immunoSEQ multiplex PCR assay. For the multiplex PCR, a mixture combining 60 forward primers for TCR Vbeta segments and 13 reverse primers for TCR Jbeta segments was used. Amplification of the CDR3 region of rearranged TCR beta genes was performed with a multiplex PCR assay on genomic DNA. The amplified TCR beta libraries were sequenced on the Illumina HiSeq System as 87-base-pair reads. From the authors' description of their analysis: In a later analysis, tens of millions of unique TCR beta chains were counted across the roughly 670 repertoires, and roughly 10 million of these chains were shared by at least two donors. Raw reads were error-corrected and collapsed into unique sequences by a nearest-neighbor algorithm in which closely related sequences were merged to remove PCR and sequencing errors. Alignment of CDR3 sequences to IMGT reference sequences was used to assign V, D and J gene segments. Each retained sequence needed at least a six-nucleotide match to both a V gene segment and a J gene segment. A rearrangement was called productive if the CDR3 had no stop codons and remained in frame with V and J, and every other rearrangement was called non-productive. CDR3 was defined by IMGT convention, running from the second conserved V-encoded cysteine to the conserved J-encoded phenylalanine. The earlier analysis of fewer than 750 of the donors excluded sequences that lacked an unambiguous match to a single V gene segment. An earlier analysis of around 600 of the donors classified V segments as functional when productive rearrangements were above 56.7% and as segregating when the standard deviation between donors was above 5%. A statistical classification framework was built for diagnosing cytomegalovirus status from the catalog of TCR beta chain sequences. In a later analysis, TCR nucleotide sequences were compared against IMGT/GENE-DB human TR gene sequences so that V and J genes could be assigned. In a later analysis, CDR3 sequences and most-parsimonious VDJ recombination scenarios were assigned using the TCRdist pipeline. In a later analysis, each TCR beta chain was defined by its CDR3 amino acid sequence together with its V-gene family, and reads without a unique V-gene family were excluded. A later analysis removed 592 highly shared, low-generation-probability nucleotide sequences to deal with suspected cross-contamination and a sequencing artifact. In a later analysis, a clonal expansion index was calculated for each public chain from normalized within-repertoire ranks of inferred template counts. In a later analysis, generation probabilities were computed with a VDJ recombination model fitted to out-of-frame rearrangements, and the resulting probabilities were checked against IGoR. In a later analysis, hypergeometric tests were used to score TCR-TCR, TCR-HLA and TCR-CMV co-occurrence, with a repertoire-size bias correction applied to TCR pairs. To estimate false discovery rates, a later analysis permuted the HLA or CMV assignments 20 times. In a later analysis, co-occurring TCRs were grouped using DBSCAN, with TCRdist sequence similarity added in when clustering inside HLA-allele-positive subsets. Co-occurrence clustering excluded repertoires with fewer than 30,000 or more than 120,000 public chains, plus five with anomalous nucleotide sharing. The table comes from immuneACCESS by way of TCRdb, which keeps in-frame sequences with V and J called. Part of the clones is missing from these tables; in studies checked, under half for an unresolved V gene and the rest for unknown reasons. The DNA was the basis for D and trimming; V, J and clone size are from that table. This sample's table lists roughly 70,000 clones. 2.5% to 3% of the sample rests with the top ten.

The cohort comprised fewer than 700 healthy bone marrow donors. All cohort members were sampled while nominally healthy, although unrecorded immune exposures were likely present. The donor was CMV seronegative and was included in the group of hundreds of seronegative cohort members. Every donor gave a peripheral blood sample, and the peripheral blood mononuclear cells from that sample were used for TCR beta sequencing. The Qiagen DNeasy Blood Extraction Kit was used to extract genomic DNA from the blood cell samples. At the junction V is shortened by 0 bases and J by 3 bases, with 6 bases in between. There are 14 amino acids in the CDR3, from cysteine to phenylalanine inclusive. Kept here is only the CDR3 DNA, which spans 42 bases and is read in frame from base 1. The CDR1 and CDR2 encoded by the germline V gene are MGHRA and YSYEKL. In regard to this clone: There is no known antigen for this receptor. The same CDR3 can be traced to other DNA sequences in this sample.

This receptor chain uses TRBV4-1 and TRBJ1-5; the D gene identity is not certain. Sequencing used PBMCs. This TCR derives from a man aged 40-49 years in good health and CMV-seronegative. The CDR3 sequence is CASSQDPVNQPQHF. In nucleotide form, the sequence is TGCGCCAGCAGCCAAGATCCAGTCAATCAGCCCCAGCATTTT.